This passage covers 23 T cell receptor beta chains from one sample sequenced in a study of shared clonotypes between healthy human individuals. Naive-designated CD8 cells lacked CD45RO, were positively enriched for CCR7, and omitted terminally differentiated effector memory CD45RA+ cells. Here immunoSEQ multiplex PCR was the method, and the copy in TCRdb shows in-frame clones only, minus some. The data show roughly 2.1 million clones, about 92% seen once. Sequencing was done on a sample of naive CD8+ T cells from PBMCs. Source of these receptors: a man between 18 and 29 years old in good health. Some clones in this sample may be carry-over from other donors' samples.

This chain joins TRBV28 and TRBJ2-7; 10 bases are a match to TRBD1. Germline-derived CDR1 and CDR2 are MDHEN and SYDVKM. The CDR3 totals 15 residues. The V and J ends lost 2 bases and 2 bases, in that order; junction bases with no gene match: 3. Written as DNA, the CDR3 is TGTGCCAGCAGTTTAGATGGGACAGGGGCCTACGAGCAGTACTTC. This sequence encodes CASSLDGTGAYEQYF. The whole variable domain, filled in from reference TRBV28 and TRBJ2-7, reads DVKVTQSSRYLVKRTGEKVFLECVQDMDHENMFWYRQDPGLGLRLIYFSYDVKMKEKGDIPEGYSVSREKKERFSLILESASTNQTSMYLCASSLDGTGAYEQYFGPGTRLTVT.

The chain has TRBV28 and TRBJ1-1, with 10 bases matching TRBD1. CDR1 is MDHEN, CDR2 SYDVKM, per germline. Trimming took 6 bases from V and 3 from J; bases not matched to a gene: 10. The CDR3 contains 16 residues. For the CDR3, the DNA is TGTGCCAGCAGCCGGATACCGGGACAGGGGTACACTGAAGCTTTCTTT. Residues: CASSRIPGQGYTEAFF.

CDR3 in DNA: TGTGCCAGCAGCTCGGAGGGGGAGACCCTTTGGGGCACAGATACGCAGTATTTT. Its translation is CASSSEGETLWGTDTQYF. The chain carries TRBV7-2 and TRBJ2-3; the D call may be TRBD1 or TRBD2 (6 bases each). Trimming stripped 4 bases from V and 1 base from J, with 21 bases between. This CDR3 spans 18 amino acids. Germline lookup yields CDR1 SGHTA and CDR2 FQGNSA.

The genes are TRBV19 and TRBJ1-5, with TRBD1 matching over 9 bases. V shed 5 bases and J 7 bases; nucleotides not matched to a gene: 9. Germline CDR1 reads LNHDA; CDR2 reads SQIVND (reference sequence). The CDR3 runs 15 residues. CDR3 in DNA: TGTGCCAGTAGTCCTACGGGGACAGGGAGGCAGCCCCAGCATTTT. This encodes CASSPTGTGRQPQHF. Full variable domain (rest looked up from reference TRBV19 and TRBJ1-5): DGGITQSPKYLFRKEGQNVTLSCEQNLNHDAMYWYRQDPGQGLRLIYYSQIVNDFQKGDIAEGYSVSREKKESFPLTVTSAQKNPTAFYLCASSPTGTGRQPQHFGDGTRLSIL.

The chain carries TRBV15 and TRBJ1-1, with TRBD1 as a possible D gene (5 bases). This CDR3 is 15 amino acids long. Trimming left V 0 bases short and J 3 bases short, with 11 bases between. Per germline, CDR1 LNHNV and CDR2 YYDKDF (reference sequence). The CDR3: CATSRDTGPDTEAFF. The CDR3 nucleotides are TGTGCCACCAGCAGAGATACGGGGCCAGACACTGAAGCTTTCTTT. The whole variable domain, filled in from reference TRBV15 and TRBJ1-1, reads DAMVIQNPRYQVTQFGKPVTLSCSQTLNHNVMYWYQQKSSQAPKLLFHYYDKDFNNEADTPDNFQSRRPNTSFCFLDIRSPGLGDTAMYLCATSRDTGPDTEAFFGQGTRLTVV.

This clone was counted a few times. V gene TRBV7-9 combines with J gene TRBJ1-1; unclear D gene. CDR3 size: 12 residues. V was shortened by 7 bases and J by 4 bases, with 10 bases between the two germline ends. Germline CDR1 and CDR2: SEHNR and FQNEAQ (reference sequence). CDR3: CASTWAGTEAFF. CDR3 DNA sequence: TGTGCCAGCACGTGGGCGGGCACTGAAGCTTTCTTT.

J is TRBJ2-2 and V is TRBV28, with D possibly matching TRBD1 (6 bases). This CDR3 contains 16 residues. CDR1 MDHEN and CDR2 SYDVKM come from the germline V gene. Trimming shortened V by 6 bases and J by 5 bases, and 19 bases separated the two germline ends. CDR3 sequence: CASRPFRGLKTGELFF. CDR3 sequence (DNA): TGTGCCAGCAGACCCTTCAGGGGCCTGAAGACCGGGGAGCTGTTTTTT.

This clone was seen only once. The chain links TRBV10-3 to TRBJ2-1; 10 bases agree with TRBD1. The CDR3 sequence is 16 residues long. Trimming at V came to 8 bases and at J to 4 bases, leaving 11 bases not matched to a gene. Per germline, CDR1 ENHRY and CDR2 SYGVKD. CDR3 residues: CAIEGTGEPPYNEQFF. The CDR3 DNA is TGTGCCATCGAAGGGACAGGGGAGCCCCCTTACAATGAGCAGTTCTTC.

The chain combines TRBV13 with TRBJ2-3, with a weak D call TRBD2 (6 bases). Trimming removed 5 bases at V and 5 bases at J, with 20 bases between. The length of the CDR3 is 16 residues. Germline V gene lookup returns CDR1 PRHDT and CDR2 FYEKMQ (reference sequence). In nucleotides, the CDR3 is TGTGCCAGCAGCCGTCTTCCGGGGGTCGTAGGAGATACGCAGTATTTT. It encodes CASSRLPGVVGDTQYF.

The CDR3 reads CASNDRPTGELFF. The CDR3, as DNA: TGTGCCAGCAACGACAGACCGACCGGGGAGCTGTTTTTT. The V call is TRBV27, the J call TRBJ2-2, with D perhaps matching TRBD1 (5 bases). The CDR3 is 13 amino acids. V was shortened by 7 bases and J by 5 bases, with 11 bases between the two germline ends. Germline assignment: CDR1 MNHEY and CDR2 SMNVEV (reference sequence).

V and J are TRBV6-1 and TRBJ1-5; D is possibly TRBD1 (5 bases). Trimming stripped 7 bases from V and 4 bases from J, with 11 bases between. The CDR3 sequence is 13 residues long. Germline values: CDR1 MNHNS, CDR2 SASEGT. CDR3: CASNKGWNQPQHF. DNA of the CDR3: TGTGCCAGCAATAAGGGGTGGAATCAGCCCCAGCATTTT.

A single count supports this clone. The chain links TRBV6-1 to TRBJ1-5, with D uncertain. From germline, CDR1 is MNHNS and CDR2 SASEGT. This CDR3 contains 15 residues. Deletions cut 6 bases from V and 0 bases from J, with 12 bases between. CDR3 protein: CASRDSPYSNQPQHF. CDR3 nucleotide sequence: TGTGCCAGCAGGGATTCCCCTTATAGCAATCAGCCCCAGCATTTT.

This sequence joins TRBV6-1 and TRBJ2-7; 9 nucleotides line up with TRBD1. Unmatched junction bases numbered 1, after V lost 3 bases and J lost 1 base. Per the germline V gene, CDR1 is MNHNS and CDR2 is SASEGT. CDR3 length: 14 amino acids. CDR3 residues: CASSETGGSYEQYF. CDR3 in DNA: TGTGCCAGCAGTGAGACAGGGGGATCCTACGAGCAGTACTTC.

Written as DNA, the CDR3 is TGTGCCAGCAGCGTAGCGGCGGGACCACAACTGGGGCAGTTCTTC. Amino acid sequence: CASSVAAGPQLGQFF. J is TRBJ2-1 and V is TRBV9; the D gene is possibly TRBD2 (6 bases). V was shortened by 0 bases and J by 12 bases, with 19 bases between the two germline ends. The germline gives CDR1 SGDLS, CDR2 YYNGEE. The CDR3 spans 15 residues.

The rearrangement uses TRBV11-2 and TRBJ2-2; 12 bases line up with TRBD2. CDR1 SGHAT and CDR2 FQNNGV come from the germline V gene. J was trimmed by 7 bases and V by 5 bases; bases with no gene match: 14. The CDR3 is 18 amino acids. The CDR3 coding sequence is TGTGCCAGCAGCCACTACTCGACTAGCGGGAGAGGTTTCGGGGAGCTGTTTTTT. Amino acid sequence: CASSHYSTSGRGFGELFF.

CDR3 nucleotide sequence: TGTGCCAGCAGCTTAGCAAGGGGAGGGAGGGACCTATTTTATACGCAGTATTTT. It codes for CASSLARGGRDLFYTQYF. V and J are TRBV7-2 and TRBJ2-3, with 7 bases aligning to TRBD2. CDR1 and CDR2 (germline): SGHTA, FQGNSA. CDR3 size: 18 residues. V lost 0 bases and J lost 7; bases outside the gene matches: 16.

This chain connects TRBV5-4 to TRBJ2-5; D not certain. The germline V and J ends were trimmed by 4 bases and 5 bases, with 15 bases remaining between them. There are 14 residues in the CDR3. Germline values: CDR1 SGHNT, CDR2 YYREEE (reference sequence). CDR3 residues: CASSPAVGVETQYF. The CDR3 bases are TGTGCCAGCAGCCCTGCGGTGGGCGTGGAGACCCAGTACTTC.

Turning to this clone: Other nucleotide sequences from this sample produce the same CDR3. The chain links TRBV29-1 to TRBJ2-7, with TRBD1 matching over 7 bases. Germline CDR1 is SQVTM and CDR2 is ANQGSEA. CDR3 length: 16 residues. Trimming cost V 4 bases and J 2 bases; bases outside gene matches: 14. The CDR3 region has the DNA TGCAGCGTTGGATCCCGGCGACAGGGACGGCCCTACGAGCAGTACTTC. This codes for CSVGSRRQGRPYEQYF.

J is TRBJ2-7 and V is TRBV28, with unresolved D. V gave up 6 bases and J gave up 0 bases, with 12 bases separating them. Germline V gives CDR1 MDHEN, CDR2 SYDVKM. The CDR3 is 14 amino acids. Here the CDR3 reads CASRPTISSYEQYF. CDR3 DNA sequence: TGTGCCAGCAGGCCGACCATCAGCTCCTACGAGCAGTACTTC.

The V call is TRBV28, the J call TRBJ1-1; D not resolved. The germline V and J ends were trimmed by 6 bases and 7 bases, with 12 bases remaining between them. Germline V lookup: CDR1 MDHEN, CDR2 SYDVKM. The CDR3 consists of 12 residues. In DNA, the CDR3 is TGTGCCAGCAGGAAAAAGGGCGGTGAAGCTTTCTTT. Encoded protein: CASRKKGGEAFF.

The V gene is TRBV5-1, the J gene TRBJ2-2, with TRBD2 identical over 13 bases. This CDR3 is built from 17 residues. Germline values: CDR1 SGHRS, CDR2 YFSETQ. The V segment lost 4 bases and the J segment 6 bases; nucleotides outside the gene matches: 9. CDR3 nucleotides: TGCGCCAGCAGCCCACAGAAAGGGACTAGCGGGGCCGGGGAGCTGTTTTTT. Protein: CASSPQKGTSGAGELFF.

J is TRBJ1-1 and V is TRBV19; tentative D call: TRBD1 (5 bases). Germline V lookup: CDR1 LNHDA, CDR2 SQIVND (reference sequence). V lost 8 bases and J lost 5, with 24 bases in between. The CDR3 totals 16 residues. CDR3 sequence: CASLKPFEEGRTEAFF. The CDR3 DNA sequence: TGTGCCAGTCTCAAACCCTTCGAAGAGGGGAGGACTGAAGCTTTCTTT.

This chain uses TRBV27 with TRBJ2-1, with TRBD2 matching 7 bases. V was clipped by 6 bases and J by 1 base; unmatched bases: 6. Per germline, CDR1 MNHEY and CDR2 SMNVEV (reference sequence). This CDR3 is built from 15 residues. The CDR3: CASRAGGRSYNEQFF. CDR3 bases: TGTGCCAGCAGAGCGGGCGGGAGATCCTACAATGAGCAGTTCTTC.